This entry describes one T cell receptor beta chain. Per the original data handling: Amplification of reference gene primers provided the estimated nucleated cell counts. Sequencing used immunoSEQ multiplex PCR; TCRdb keeps in-frame clones, though not all of them. From that table come the V and J calls and clone size; the DNA was used to work out D and trimming. The sample holds roughly 300,000 clones, around 83% seen once. The CDR3 length is 15 residues. Per germline, CDR1 DFQATT and CDR2 SNEGSKA (reference sequence). V lost 3 bases, J lost 2 bases, and 7 bases stayed unmatched. This specimen comes from a study of blood T cell repertoires in COVID-19. On the study more broadly: Both acute and convalescent COVID-19 samples were obtained from the United States, Italy and Spain. The cDNA or gDNA used as material had been derived from T cells, B-cell-depleted T cells, or PBMCs.

The sequence was collected from a woman in her forties or fifties with acute or convalescent COVID-19. The sample consisted of peripheral blood. The gene calls are TRBV20-1 and TRBJ2-7; the match to TRBD2 covers 10 bases. In DNA form, the CDR3 reads TGCAGTGCTAGTCCCGCTAGCGGGAGTCCCTACGAGCAGTACTTC. This encodes CSASPASGSPYEQYF.